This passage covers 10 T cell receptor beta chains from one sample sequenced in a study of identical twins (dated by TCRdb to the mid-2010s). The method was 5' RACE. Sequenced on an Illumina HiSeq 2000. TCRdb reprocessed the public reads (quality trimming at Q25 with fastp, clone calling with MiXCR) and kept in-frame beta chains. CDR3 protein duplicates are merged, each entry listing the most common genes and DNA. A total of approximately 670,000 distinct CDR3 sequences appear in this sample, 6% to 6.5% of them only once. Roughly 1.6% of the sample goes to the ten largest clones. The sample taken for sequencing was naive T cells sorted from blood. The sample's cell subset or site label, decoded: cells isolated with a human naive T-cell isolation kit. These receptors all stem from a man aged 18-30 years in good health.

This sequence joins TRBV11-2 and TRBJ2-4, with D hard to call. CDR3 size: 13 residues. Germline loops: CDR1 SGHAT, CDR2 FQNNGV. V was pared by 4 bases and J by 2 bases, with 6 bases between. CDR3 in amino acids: CASSSRSKNIQYF. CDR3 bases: TGTGCCAGCAGCTCCCGTTCCAAAAACATTCAGTACTTC. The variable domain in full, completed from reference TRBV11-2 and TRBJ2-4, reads EAGVAQSPRYKIIEKRQSVAFWCNPISGHATLYWYQQILGQGPKLLIQFQNNGVVDDSQLPKDRFSAERLKGVDSTLKIQPAKLEDSAVYLCASSSRSKNIQYFGAGTRLSVL.

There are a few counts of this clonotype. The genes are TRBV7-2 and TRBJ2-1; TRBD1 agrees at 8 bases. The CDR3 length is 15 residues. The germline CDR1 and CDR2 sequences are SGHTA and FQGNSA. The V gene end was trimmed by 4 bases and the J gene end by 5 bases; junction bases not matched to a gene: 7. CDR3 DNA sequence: TGTGCCAGCAGCTACAGACAGGGGAGGAACAATGAGCAGTTCTTC. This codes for CASSYRQGRNNEQFF.

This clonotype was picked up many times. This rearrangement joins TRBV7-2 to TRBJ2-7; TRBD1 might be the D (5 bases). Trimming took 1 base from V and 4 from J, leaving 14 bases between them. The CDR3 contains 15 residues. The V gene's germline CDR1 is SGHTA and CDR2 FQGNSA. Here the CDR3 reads CASSLGAGKLYEQYF. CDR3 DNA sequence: TGTGCCAGCAGCTTAGGTGCAGGGAAATTGTACGAGCAGTACTTC.

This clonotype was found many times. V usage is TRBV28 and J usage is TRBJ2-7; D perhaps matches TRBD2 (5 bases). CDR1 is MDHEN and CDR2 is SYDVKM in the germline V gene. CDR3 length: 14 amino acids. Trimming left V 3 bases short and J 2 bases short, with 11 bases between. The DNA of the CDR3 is TGTGCCAGCAGTTTTGAGGTCGGGGCCTACGAGCAGTACTTC. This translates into CASSFEVGAYEQYF.

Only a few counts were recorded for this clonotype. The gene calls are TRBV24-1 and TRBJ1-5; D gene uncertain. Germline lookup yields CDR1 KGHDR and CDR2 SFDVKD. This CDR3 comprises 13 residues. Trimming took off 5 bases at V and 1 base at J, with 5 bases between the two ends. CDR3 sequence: CATSARSNQPQHF. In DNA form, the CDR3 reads TGTGCCACCAGTGCTAGGAGCAATCAGCCCCAGCATTTT.

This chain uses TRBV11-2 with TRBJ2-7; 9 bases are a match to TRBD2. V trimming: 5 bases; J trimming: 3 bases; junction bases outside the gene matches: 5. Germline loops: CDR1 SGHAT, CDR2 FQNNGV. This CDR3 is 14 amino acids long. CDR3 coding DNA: TGTGCCAGCAGCCCACTAGCGGGCAACTACGAGCAGTACGTC. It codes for CASSPLAGNYEQYV.

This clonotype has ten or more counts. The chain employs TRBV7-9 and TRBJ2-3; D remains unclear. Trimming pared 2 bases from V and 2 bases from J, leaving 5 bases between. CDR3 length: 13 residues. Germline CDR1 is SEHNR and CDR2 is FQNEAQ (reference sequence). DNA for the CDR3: TGTGCCAGCAGCTTATTCCTCACAGATACGCAGTATTTT. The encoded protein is CASSLFLTDTQYF.

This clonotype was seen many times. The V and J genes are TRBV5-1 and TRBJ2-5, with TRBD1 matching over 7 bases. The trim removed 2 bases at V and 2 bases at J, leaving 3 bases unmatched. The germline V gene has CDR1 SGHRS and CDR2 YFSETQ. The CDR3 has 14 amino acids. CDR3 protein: CASSFTGVQETQYF. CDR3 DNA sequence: TGCGCCAGCAGCTTTACAGGGGTGCAAGAGACCCAGTACTTC.

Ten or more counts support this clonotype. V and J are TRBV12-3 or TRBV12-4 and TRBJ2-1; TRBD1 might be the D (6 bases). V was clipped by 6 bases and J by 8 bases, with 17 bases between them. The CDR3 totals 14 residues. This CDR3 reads CASSFNTGYDEQFF. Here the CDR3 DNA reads TGTGCCAGCAGCTTCAACACAGGGTACGATGAGCAGTTCTTC.

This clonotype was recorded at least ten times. The CDR3 DNA reads as TGTGCCAGCAGTTTATTCGGCAGGGACGAGCAGTACTTC. This translates into CASSLFGRDEQYF. The gene calls are TRBV27 and TRBJ2-7, with D tentatively TRBD1 (5 bases). Germline V gene sequence: CDR1 MNHEY, CDR2 SMNVEV (reference sequence). The CDR3 extends over 13 amino acids. Trimming cost V 1 base and J 5 bases, with 9 bases left between them.